This entry concerns a single T cell receptor (beta chain). Its antigen is unidentified. Compared with germline, one end of the junction differs, possibly owing to a read error. The sample is drawn from a study of OX40 agonist ivuxolimab in advanced cancers. Study-level background: Patients' therapy was ivuxolimab, an antibody that acts as an agonist of OX40 (CD134). Study-level findings and limits: There was clonal expansion of CD4+ and CD8+ blood T cells by week 6 at 0.1 to 3.0 mg/kg.

The protocol was immunoSEQ multiplex PCR, while the TCRdb copy is restricted to in-frame clones and leaves out a portion. The data hold tens of thousands of clones, with about 93% observed a single time. CDR1 and CDR2 from the germline V gene are SGHAT and FQNNGV. This CDR3 comprises 15 residues. The source was CD4+ or CD8+ T cells sorted from blood, collected in a trial of the OX40 agonist ivuxolimab. The chain carries TRBV11-2 and TRBJ2-1, with D uncertain. This receptor was obtained from an adult with an advanced solid tumor such as melanoma, head and neck, liver or kidney cancer. For the CDR3, the DNA is TGTGCCAGCAGCACCTGGACCCACTCCAACAATGAGCAGTTCTTC. Its protein is CASSTWTHSNNEQFF.